This TCR beta chain was recovered during a study of cytomegalovirus exposure and HLA in healthy donors. CDR3 length: 17 amino acids. In germline, CDR1 is SGHTA, CDR2 FQGNSA. J lost 0 bases, V lost 1 base, and 2 bases had no gene match. Amplification used 60 Vbeta primers and 13 Jbeta primers. Only in-frame clones appear in the TCRdb table, and some are missing; sequencing was by immunoSEQ multiplex PCR. The clone table shows around 80,000 clones, with the ten largest holding about 0.83%. On this clone: Its antigen is unknown.

Study-level points and caveats: Trimming of TCR beta V- and J-genes showed a link, identified in a later analysis, to a missense DCLRE1C variant.

This sequence originates from a boy aged 5 to 17 in good health and CMV-seronegative. The chain carries TRBV7-2 and TRBJ2-6, with 8 bases matching TRBD1. The sample comprised PBMCs. Here the CDR3 reads CASSLVGQASGANVLTF. The DNA of the CDR3 is TGTGCCAGCAGCTTAGTGGGACAGGCCTCTGGGGCCAACGTCCTGACTTTC.